Listed below are T cell receptor beta chains from one sample, sequenced in a study of CD8 T cells in ankylosing spondylitis. TCRdb itself ran the 5' RACE reads through MiXCR, one entry per CDR3 protein. The sample records 200,000 to 250,000 distinct CDR3 sequences, roughly 24% being singletons. Sequences were obtained from blood, either unsorted or a sorted T cell fraction (not recorded which). The origin of the receptors is a male donor with ankylosing spondylitis or in good health (not recorded which). Both conserved end residues are part of each CDR3. D genes are given only for firm matches. Clone size is shown for a subset of rows, as once, few, many or a class of expanded clone.

j_call: TRBJ2-5; d_call: TRBD1; clone_size: NA; v_call: TRBV29-1; cdr3_aa: CSGLQGGETQYF; cdr3_nt: TGCAGCGGATTACAGGGGGGAGAGACCCAGTACTTC
j_call: TRBJ1-1; d_call: NA; clone_size: NA; v_call: TRBV20-1; cdr3_aa: CSASWGYTEAFF; cdr3_nt: TGCAGTGCTAGTTGGGGGTACACTGAAGCTTTCTTT
j_call: TRBJ1-5; d_call: NA; clone_size: many; v_call: TRBV2; cdr3_aa: CASVNTGNQPQHF; cdr3_nt: TGTGCCAGCGTGAACACGGGCAATCAGCCCCAGCATTTT
j_call: TRBJ1-1; d_call: NA; clone_size: NA; v_call: TRBV12-3/TRBV12-4; cdr3_aa: CASSFGAGMNPEAFF; cdr3_nt: TGTGCCAGCAGTTTCGGGGCAGGGATGAACCCTGAAGCTTTCTTT
j_call: TRBJ2-7; d_call: NA; clone_size: NA; v_call: TRBV20-1; cdr3_aa: CSARDPPSPYEQYF; cdr3_nt: TGCAGTGCTAGAGATCCCCCTAGTCCCTACGAGCAGTACTTC
j_call: TRBJ2-3; d_call: NA; clone_size: NA; v_call: TRBV7-6; cdr3_aa: CASSSDRGWQYF; cdr3_nt: TGTGCCAGCAGTTCCGATCGGGGTTGGCAGTATTTT
j_call: TRBJ1-2; d_call: NA; clone_size: NA; v_call: TRBV5-1; cdr3_aa: CASSADDPKYGYTF; cdr3_nt: TGCGCCAGCAGCGCGGACGACCCGAAATATGGCTACACCTTC
j_call: TRBJ2-4; d_call: NA; clone_size: many; v_call: TRBV29-1; cdr3_aa: CSVDGPELNIQYF; cdr3_nt: TGCAGCGTTGATGGGCCTGAGTTAAACATTCAGTACTTC
j_call: TRBJ2-2; d_call: TRBD1; clone_size: many; v_call: TRBV12-3/TRBV12-4; cdr3_aa: CASSRRDRGAGELFF; cdr3_nt: TGTGCCAGCAGTCGCCGGGACAGAGGGGCCGGGGAGCTGTTTTTT
j_call: TRBJ2-5; d_call: TRBD2; clone_size: NA; v_call: TRBV28; cdr3_aa: CASSSAGLDETQYF; cdr3_nt: TGTGCCAGCAGTTCTGCGGGACTAGACGAGACCCAGTACTTC
j_call: TRBJ2-7; d_call: TRBD2; clone_size: NA; v_call: TRBV12-3/TRBV12-4; cdr3_aa: CASRTSGTHEQYF; cdr3_nt: TGTGCCAGCAGGACTAGCGGGACCCACGAGCAGTACTTC
j_call: TRBJ2-7; d_call: TRBD1; clone_size: once; v_call: TRBV12-3/TRBV12-4; cdr3_aa: CASSAVDRGAYEQYF; cdr3_nt: TGTGCCAGCAGTGCCGTGGACAGGGGGGCCTACGAGCAGTACTTC
j_call: TRBJ2-7; d_call: NA; clone_size: NA; v_call: TRBV6-1; cdr3_aa: CASRGLDTAYEQYF; cdr3_nt: TGTGCCAGCAGGGGCCTAGACACGGCATACGAGCAGTACTTC
j_call: TRBJ1-5; d_call: TRBD1; clone_size: NA; v_call: TRBV6-5; cdr3_aa: CASSNTRQGVYQPQHF; cdr3_nt: TGTGCCAGCAGTAACACCCGACAGGGGGTGTATCAGCCCCAGCATTTT
j_call: TRBJ1-1; d_call: TRBD1; clone_size: many; v_call: TRBV5-1; cdr3_aa: CASSLRTGPRGAEAFF; cdr3_nt: TGCGCCAGCAGCCTAAGGACAGGGCCGCGGGGGGCTGAAGCTTTCTTT
j_call: TRBJ1-5; d_call: TRBD1; clone_size: NA; v_call: TRBV12-3/TRBV12-4; cdr3_aa: CASSFGQANQPQHF; cdr3_nt: TGTGCCAGCAGTTTCGGACAGGCAAATCAGCCCCAGCATTTT
j_call: TRBJ2-3; d_call: NA; clone_size: many; v_call: TRBV6-2/TRBV6-3; cdr3_aa: CASSYDPGRARTDTQYF; cdr3_nt: TGTGCCAGCAGTTACGATCCTGGACGGGCTCGCACAGATACGCAGTATTTT
j_call: TRBJ2-3; d_call: NA; clone_size: few; v_call: TRBV5-5; cdr3_aa: CASSSGELKSTQYF; cdr3_nt: TGTGCCAGCAGCTCGGGGGAATTAAAATCTACGCAGTATTTT
j_call: TRBJ2-5; d_call: TRBD2; clone_size: few; v_call: TRBV11-3; cdr3_aa: CASSSRLAGGHQETQYF; cdr3_nt: TGTGCCAGCAGCTCCCGACTAGCGGGAGGCCACCAAGAGACCCAGTACTTC
j_call: TRBJ1-4; d_call: NA; clone_size: many; v_call: TRBV7-9; cdr3_aa: CASSLMGAGEKLFF; cdr3_nt: TGTGCCAGCAGCTTAATGGGGGCAGGAGAAAAACTGTTTTTT
j_call: TRBJ2-5; d_call: NA; clone_size: NA; v_call: TRBV6-5; cdr3_aa: CASSYRRFETQYF; cdr3_nt: TGTGCCAGCAGTTACCGGCGTTTCGAGACCCAGTACTTC
j_call: TRBJ2-1; d_call: NA; clone_size: NA; v_call: TRBV4-2; cdr3_aa: CASSQADSLNNEQFF; cdr3_nt: TGTGCCAGCAGCCAAGCAGACAGTCTAAACAATGAGCAGTTCTTC
j_call: TRBJ1-3; d_call: NA; clone_size: many; v_call: TRBV4-1; cdr3_aa: CASSQEPGAGNTIYF; cdr3_nt: TGCGCCAGCAGCCAAGAGCCGGGGGCTGGAAACACCATATATTTT
j_call: TRBJ2-1; d_call: TRBD2; clone_size: many; v_call: TRBV10-3; cdr3_aa: CAISESSGTSYNEQFF; cdr3_nt: TGTGCCATCAGTGAGTCTAGCGGGACATCCTACAATGAGCAGTTCTTC
j_call: TRBJ1-1; d_call: NA; clone_size: few; v_call: TRBV29-1; cdr3_aa: CSVDLDPVSTEAFF; cdr3_nt: TGCAGCGTTGATCTGGACCCAGTGAGCACTGAAGCTTTCTTT
j_call: TRBJ1-1; d_call: NA; clone_size: NA; v_call: TRBV29-1; cdr3_aa: CSTIPGYNAEAFF; cdr3_nt: TGCAGCACCATTCCGGGGTATAACGCTGAAGCTTTCTTT
j_call: TRBJ1-5; d_call: TRBD1; clone_size: NA; v_call: TRBV5-6; cdr3_aa: CASSLGQGAYQPQHF; cdr3_nt: TGTGCCAGCAGCTTAGGACAGGGGGCATATCAGCCCCAGCATTTT
j_call: TRBJ2-1; d_call: TRBD2; clone_size: NA; v_call: TRBV24-1; cdr3_aa: CATSDPGTSGSDEQFF; cdr3_nt: TGTGCCACCAGTGATCCCGGGACTAGCGGGAGTGATGAGCAGTTCTTC
j_call: TRBJ1-3; d_call: NA; clone_size: NA; v_call: TRBV7-2; cdr3_aa: CASSLGGPLKGNTIYF; cdr3_nt: TGTGCCAGCAGCTTAGGAGGGCCTTTGAAGGGAAACACCATATATTTT
j_call: TRBJ2-3; d_call: TRBD2; clone_size: many; v_call: TRBV20-1; cdr3_aa: CSASSGRSYSTDTQYF; cdr3_nt: TGCAGTGCTAGCAGCGGGAGAAGTTATAGCACAGATACGCAGTATTTT
j_call: TRBJ1-1; d_call: TRBD1; clone_size: many; v_call: TRBV6-5; cdr3_aa: CASSHGTVNTEAFF; cdr3_nt: TGTGCCAGCAGTCACGGGACAGTCAACACTGAAGCTTTCTTT
j_call: TRBJ2-1; d_call: TRBD1; clone_size: many; v_call: TRBV29-1; cdr3_aa: CSVVVGTAYNEQFF; cdr3_nt: TGCAGCGTTGTGGTCGGGACAGCCTACAATGAGCAGTTCTTC
j_call: TRBJ2-1; d_call: NA; clone_size: NA; v_call: TRBV4-2; cdr3_aa: CASSQEATVYLNEQFF; cdr3_nt: TGTGCCAGCAGCCAAGAGGCCACTGTGTATCTGAATGAGCAGTTCTTC
j_call: TRBJ2-7; d_call: NA; clone_size: many; v_call: TRBV20-1; cdr3_aa: CSAKGLGFYEQYF; cdr3_nt: TGCAGTGCGAAAGGACTGGGTTTTTACGAGCAGTACTTC
j_call: TRBJ1-3; d_call: TRBD1; clone_size: many; v_call: TRBV5-1; cdr3_aa: CASSLEGATGNTIYF; cdr3_nt: TGCGCCAGCAGCTTGGAGGGGGCGACTGGAAACACCATATATTTT
j_call: TRBJ2-2; d_call: NA; clone_size: few; v_call: TRBV9; cdr3_aa: CASSYTTGELFF; cdr3_nt: TGTGCCAGCAGTTATACGACCGGGGAGCTGTTTTTT
j_call: TRBJ2-7; d_call: TRBD1; clone_size: NA; v_call: TRBV5-1; cdr3_aa: CASSQGQGYGEQYF; cdr3_nt: TGCGCCAGCAGCCAGGGACAGGGGTATGGCGAGCAGTACTTC
j_call: TRBJ1-3; d_call: NA; clone_size: many; v_call: TRBV28; cdr3_aa: CASSFRRRVSGNTIYF; cdr3_nt: TGTGCCAGCAGTTTCAGGCGGCGCGTCTCTGGAAACACCATATATTTT
j_call: TRBJ2-5; d_call: NA; clone_size: NA; v_call: TRBV20-1; cdr3_aa: CSARGTWAGQETQYF; cdr3_nt: TGCAGTGCTAGAGGAACGTGGGCAGGACAAGAGACCCAGTACTTC
j_call: TRBJ1-1; d_call: TRBD1; clone_size: many; v_call: TRBV5-1; cdr3_aa: CASSTQGTNTEAFF; cdr3_nt: TGCGCCAGCAGCACACAGGGGACGAACACTGAAGCTTTCTTT
j_call: TRBJ2-1; d_call: TRBD2; clone_size: NA; v_call: TRBV10-3; cdr3_aa: CAIRGGRADEQFF; cdr3_nt: TGTGCCATCAGGGGTGGGAGGGCCGATGAGCAGTTCTTC
j_call: TRBJ2-1; d_call: NA; clone_size: NA; v_call: TRBV20-1; cdr3_aa: CSATQSGRTYNEQFF; cdr3_nt: TGCAGTGCTACCCAGAGCGGTAGGACCTACAATGAGCAGTTCTTC
j_call: TRBJ2-2; d_call: TRBD1; clone_size: NA; v_call: TRBV7-3; cdr3_aa: CASSSTGLNTGELFF; cdr3_nt: TGTGCCAGCAGCTCGACAGGGCTGAACACCGGGGAGCTGTTTTTT
j_call: TRBJ2-2; d_call: NA; clone_size: many; v_call: TRBV29-1; cdr3_aa: CSVVEDTGELFF; cdr3_nt: TGCAGCGTTGTGGAGGACACCGGGGAGCTGTTTTTT
j_call: TRBJ2-7; d_call: TRBD2; clone_size: many; v_call: TRBV5-1; cdr3_aa: CASSSRLAGGYEQYF; cdr3_nt: TGCGCCAGCAGCTCACGACTAGCGGGAGGGTACGAGCAGTACTTC
j_call: TRBJ2-2; d_call: TRBD1; clone_size: many; v_call: TRBV6-1; cdr3_aa: CASSAQGVNTGELFF; cdr3_nt: TGTGCCAGCAGTGCACAGGGGGTAAACACCGGGGAGCTGTTTTTT
j_call: TRBJ1-4; d_call: TRBD1; clone_size: few; v_call: TRBV12-3/TRBV12-4; cdr3_aa: CASSWTGSNEKLFF; cdr3_nt: TGTGCCAGCAGTTGGACAGGATCGAATGAAAAACTGTTTTTT
j_call: TRBJ2-3; d_call: NA; clone_size: many; v_call: TRBV5-1; cdr3_aa: CASSLAPTDTQYF; cdr3_nt: TGCGCCAGCAGCTTGGCCCCGACAGATACGCAGTATTTT
j_call: TRBJ2-7; d_call: TRBD1; clone_size: many; v_call: TRBV29-1; cdr3_aa: CSFTGTAIRYEQYF; cdr3_nt: TGCAGCTTCACCGGGACAGCGATAAGATACGAGCAGTACTTC
j_call: TRBJ2-1; d_call: NA; clone_size: many; v_call: TRBV29-1; cdr3_aa: CSVVGFWNEQFF; cdr3_nt: TGCAGCGTTGTGGGTTTCTGGAATGAGCAGTTCTTC
j_call: TRBJ2-7; d_call: TRBD2; clone_size: few; v_call: TRBV18; cdr3_aa: CASSTQRGGYEQYF; cdr3_nt: TGTGCCAGCTCGACCCAGCGGGGCGGCTACGAGCAGTACTTC
j_call: TRBJ2-5; d_call: NA; clone_size: NA; v_call: TRBV29-1; cdr3_aa: CSVGSGEETQYF; cdr3_nt: TGCAGCGTTGGATCAGGGGAAGAGACCCAGTACTTC
j_call: TRBJ2-1; d_call: TRBD2; clone_size: NA; v_call: TRBV29-1; cdr3_aa: CSVVAGSNEQFF; cdr3_nt: TGCAGCGTTGTAGCGGGGTCTAATGAGCAGTTCTTC
j_call: TRBJ2-2; d_call: TRBD1; clone_size: NA; v_call: TRBV6-1; cdr3_aa: CASRGTGSTGELFF; cdr3_nt: TGTGCCAGCAGAGGGACAGGGAGCACCGGGGAGCTGTTTTTT
j_call: TRBJ2-2; d_call: NA; clone_size: few; v_call: TRBV20-1; cdr3_aa: CSARVSGTGELFF; cdr3_nt: TGCAGTGCTAGAGTGTCTGGGACCGGGGAGCTGTTTTTT